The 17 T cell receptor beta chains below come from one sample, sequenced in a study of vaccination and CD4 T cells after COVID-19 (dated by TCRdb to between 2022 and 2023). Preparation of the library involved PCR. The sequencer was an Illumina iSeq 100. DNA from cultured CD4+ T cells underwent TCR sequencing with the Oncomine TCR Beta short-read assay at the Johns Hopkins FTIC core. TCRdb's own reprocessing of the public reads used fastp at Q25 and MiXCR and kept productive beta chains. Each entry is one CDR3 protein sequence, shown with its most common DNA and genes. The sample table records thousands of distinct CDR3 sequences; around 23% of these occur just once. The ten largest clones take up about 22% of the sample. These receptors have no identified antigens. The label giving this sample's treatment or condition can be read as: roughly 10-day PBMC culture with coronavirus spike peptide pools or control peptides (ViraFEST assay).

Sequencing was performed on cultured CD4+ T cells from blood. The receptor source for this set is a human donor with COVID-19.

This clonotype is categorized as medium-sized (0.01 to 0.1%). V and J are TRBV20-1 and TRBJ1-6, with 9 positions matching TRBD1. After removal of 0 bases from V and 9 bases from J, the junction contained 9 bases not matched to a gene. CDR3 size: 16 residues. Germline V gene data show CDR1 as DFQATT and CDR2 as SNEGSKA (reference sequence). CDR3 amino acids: CSARDVGQGKGSPLHF. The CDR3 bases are TGCAGTGCTAGAGATGTAGGACAGGGGAAGGGTTCACCCCTCCACTTT.

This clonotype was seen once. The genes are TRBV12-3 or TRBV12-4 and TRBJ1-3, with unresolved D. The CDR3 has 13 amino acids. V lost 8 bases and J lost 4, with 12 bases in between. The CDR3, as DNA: TGTGCCAGCGCCTTGGGGAAAGGAAACACCATATATTTT. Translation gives CASALGKGNTIYF.

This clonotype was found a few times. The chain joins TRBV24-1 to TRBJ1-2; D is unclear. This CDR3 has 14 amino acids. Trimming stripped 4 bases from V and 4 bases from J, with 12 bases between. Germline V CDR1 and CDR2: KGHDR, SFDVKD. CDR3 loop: CATSDPGRLYGYTF. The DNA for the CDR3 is TGTGCCACCAGTGACCCCGGACGGCTCTATGGCTACACCTTC.

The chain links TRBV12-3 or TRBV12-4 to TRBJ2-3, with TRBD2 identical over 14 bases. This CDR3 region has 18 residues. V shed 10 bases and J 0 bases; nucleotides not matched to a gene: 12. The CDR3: CATSPGTSGGYSTDTQYF. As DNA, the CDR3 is TGTGCCACCAGCCCCGGGACTAGCGGGGGATATAGCACAGATACGCAGTATTTT.

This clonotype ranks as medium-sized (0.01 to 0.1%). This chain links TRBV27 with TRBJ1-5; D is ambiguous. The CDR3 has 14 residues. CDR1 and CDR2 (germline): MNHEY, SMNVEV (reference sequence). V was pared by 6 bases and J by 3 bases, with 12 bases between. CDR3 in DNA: TGTGCCAGCAGCCCGGGTAGGGACAATCAGCCCCAGCATTTT. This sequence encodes CASSPGRDNQPQHF.

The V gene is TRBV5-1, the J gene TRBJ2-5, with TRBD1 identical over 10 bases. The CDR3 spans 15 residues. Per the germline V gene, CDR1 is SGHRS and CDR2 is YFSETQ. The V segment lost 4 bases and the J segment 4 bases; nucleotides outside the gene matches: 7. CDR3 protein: CASSADRDRGETQYF. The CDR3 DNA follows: TGCGCCAGCAGCGCGGACCGGGACAGGGGAGAGACCCAGTACTTC. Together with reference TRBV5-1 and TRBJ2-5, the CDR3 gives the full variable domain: KAGVTQTPRYLIKTRGQQVTLSCSPISGHRSVSWYQQTPGQGLQFLFEYFSETQRNKGNFPGRFSGRQFSNSRSEMNVSTLELGDSALYLCASSADRDRGETQYFGPGTRLLVL.

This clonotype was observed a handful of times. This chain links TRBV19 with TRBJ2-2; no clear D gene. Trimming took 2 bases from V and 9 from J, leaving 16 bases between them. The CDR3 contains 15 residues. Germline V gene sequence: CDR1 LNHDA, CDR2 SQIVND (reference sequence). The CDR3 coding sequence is TGTGCCAGTAGTATAATGGAGATGGGCCCCCGGGAGCTGTTTTTT. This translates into CASSIMEMGPRELFF.

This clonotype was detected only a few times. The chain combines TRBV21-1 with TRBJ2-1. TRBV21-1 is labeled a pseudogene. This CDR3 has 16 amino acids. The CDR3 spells CASTEPWLKMYNEQFF. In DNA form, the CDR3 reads TGTGCCAGCACCGAACCGTGGCTGAAGATGTACAATGAGCAGTTCTTC.

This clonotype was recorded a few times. In DNA, the CDR3 is TGTGCCAGCAGTTTCCCCACCCCTGAGAACACTGAAGCTTTCTTT. Protein sequence: CASSFPTPENTEAFF. The chain carries TRBV12-3 or TRBV12-4 and TRBJ1-1; no reliable D call. This CDR3 spans 15 amino acids. The ends were cut back, 3 bases at V and 1 base at J, with 12 bases in the middle.

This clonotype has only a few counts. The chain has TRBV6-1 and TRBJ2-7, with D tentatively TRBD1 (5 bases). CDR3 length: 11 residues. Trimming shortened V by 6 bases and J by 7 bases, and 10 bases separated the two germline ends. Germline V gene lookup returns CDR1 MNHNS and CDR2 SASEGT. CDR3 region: CASRRQREQYF. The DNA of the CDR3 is TGTGCCAGCAGAAGACAGCGAGAGCAGTACTTC.

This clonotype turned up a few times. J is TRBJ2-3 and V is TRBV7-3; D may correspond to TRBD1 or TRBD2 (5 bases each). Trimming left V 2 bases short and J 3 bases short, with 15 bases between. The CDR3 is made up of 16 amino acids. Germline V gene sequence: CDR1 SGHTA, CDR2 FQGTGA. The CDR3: CASSLQGSPGTDTQYF. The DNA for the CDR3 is TGTGCCAGCAGCTTACAGGGTTCCCCGGGGACAGATACGCAGTATTTT.

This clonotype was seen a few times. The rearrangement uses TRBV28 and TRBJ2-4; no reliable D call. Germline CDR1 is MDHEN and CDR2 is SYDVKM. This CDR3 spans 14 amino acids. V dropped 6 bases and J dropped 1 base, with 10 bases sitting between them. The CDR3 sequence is CASRRTTAKNIQYF. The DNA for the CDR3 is TGTGCCAGCAGGAGGACCACCGCCAAAAACATTCAGTACTTC.

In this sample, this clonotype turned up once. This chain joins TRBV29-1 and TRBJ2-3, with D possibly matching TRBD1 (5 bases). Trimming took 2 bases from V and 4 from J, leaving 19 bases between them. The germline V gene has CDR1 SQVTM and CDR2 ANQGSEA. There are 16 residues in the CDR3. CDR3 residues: CSVEPYLGQGADTQYF. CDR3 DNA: TGCAGCGTTGAACCCTATTTGGGGCAGGGCGCAGATACGCAGTATTTT.

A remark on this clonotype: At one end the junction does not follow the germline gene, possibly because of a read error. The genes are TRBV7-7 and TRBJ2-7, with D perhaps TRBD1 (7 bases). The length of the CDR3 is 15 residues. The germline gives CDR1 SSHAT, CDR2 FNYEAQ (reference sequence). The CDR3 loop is CASSLGQGGIYEQYF. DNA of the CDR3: TGTGCTAGCAGCTTAGGGCAGGGGGGTATCTACGAGCAGTACTTC. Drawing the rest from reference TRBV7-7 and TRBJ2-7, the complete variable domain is GAGVSQSPRYKVTKRGQDVTLRCDPISSHATLYWYQQALGQGPEFLTYFNYEAQPDKSGLPSDRFSAERPEGSISTLTIQRTEQRDSAMYRCASSLGQGGIYEQYFGPGTRLTVT.

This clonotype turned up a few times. The CDR3 nucleotides read TGCAGCGTTGATTTTCCGTCGAACACTGAAGCTTTCTTT. It yields the protein CSVDFPSNTEAFF. The V and J genes are TRBV29-1 and TRBJ1-1; D is uncertain. The V and J ends lost 3 bases and 1 base respectively, with 9 bases between them. This CDR3 comprises 13 residues. Germline lookup yields CDR1 SQVTM and CDR2 ANQGSEA.

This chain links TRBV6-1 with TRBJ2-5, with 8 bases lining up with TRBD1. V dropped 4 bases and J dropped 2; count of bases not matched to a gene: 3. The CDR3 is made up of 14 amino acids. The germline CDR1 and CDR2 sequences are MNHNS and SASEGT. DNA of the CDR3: TGTGCCAGCAGTGTCACAGGGGGGCAAGAGACCCAGTACTTC. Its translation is CASSVTGGQETQYF.

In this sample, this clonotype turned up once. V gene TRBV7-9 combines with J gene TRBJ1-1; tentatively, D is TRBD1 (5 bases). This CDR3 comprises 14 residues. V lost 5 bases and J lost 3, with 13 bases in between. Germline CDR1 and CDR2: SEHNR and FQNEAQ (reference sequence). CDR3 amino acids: CASSPPGVHTEAFF. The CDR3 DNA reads TGTGCCAGCAGCCCGCCGGGGGTGCACACTGAAGCTTTCTTT.